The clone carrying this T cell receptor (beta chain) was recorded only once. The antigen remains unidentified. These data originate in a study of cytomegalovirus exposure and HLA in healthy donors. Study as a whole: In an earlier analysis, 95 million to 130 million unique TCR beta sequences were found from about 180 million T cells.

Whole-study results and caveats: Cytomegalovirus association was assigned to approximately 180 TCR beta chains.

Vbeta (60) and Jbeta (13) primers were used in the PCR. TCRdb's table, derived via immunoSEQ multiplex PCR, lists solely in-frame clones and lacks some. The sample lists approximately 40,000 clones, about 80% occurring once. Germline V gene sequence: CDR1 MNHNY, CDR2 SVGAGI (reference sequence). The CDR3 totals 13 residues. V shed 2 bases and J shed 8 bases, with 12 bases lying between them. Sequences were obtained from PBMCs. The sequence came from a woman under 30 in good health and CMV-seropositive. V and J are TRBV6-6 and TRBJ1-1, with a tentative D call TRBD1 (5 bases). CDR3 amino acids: CASSYDRKKEAFF. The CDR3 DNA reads TGTGCCAGCAGTTACGACAGAAAGAAAGAAGCTTTCTTT.